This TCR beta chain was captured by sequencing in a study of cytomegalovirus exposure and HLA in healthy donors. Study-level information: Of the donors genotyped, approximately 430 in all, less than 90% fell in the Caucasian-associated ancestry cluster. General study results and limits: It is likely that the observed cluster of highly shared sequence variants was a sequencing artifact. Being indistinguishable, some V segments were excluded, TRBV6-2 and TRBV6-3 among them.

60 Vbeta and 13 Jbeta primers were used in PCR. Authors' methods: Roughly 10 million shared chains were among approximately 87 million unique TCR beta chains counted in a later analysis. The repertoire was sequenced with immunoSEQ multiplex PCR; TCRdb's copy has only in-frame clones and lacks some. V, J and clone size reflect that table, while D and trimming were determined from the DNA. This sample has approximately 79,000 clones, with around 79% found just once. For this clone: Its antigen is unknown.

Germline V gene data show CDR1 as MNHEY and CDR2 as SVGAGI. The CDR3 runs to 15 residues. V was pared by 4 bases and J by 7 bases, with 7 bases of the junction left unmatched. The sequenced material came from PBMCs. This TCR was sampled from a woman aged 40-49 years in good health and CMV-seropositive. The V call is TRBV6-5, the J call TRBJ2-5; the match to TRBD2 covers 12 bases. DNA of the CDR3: TGTGCCAGCAGTTCCCGGACTAGCGGGAAAGGGACCCAGTACTTC. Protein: CASSSRTSGKGTQYF.